This T cell receptor beta chain was captured by sequencing in a study of blood T cells in healthy people across ages. Findings and limits, study-wide: The long-lived group displayed more naive CD4+ cells, plus higher diversity, than the aged donors did. Naive T cell percentage and TCR beta diversity correlated strongly.

Points on this clonotype: Its antigen is unidentified.

A second PCR, run for roughly 7 to 11 cycles, used a sample-barcoded 5' primer plus a J-beta primer mix. TCRdb recomputed calls from the 5' RACE reads with MiXCR, one row per CDR3 protein. Of about 1.5 million distinct CDR3 sequences listed, 42% were seen once; the top ten hold over 3.5%. Per-sample yields of isolated PBMCs were at least 6 million. CDR3 length: 17 amino acids. Germline V gene sequence: CDR1 SGHVS, CDR2 FNYEAQ. V is TRBV7-6 and J is TRBJ2-4; tentatively, D is TRBD2 (7 bases). The assigned J gene may be wrong: the sequence end matches TRBJ2-7 better. Source material: blood. This receptor was obtained from a woman aged 18 to 35 in good health. The CDR3 reads CASSLAGGTTLFYEQYF. The CDR3 DNA reads TGTGCCAGCAGCTTAGCCGGGGGGACAACGTTATTCTACGAGCAGTACTTC.